Listed below are T cell receptor beta chains from one sample, sequenced in a study of blood T cell repertoires in COVID-19. The protocol was immunoSEQ multiplex PCR, while the TCRdb copy is restricted to in-frame clones and leaves out a portion. The table lists hundreds of thousands of clones, more than 75% of them singletons. Source material: PBMCs or T cells enriched from blood (not recorded which). Every receptor here comes from a woman aged 55-70 years in a cohort exposed to, infected with or recovered from COVID-19 (not recorded which). CDR3s include the opening cysteine and the closing phenylalanine or tryptophan. The order of the fields is J gene, V gene, clone size, D gene, CDR3 DNA, CDR3 protein. The D gene is left open where the match is weak. Clone sizes are given selectively: once, few, many, or a class where the clone is expanded.

>TRBJ2-2|TRBV6-2/TRBV6-3|.|.
TGTGCCAGCAGTTACCCGGGACTCTTAAGTACCGGGGAGCTGTTTTTT
CASSYPGLLSTGELFF
>TRBJ2-3|TRBV6-5|.|TRBD2
TGTGCCAGCCGAGGGCTAGCGGGCACAGATACGCAGTATTTT
CASRGLAGTDTQYF
>TRBJ2-2|TRBV5-1|.|.
TGCGCCAGCAGCTTTTGGGGAGCCGACACCGGGGAGCTGTTTTTT
CASSFWGADTGELFF
>TRBJ2-3|TRBV5-4|.|TRBD2
TGTGCCAGCTCCGGTCCCGGACTAGCCTCGGATACGCAGTATTTT
CASSGPGLASDTQYF
>TRBJ1-3|TRBV10-3|.|.
TGTGCCATCAGTGACCCCTCGCGACAGAGCTCTGGAAACACCATATATTTT
CAISDPSRQSSGNTIYF
>TRBJ1-2|TRBV7-9|.|TRBD1
TGTGCCAGCAGCTCCCTAAGACAGGGGGCATATGGCTACACCTTC
CASSSLRQGAYGYTF
>TRBJ2-7|TRBV27|.|TRBD2
TGTGCCAGCAGCAACCCGACTCTAGCGGGAGGGCCTAACGAGCAGTACTTC
CASSNPTLAGGPNEQYF
>TRBJ2-1|TRBV5-4|.|TRBD2
TGTGCCAGCAGCCAAGGGACTATAACCTACAATGAGCAGTTCTTC
CASSQGTITYNEQFF
>TRBJ1-1|TRBV11-2|.|.
TGTGCCAGCAGCTTAGTTGGGGGCAGGGGCACTGAAGCTTTCTTT
CASSLVGGRGTEAFF
>TRBJ2-7|TRBV6-5|once|TRBD2
TGTGCCAGCAGACCAGTGACTAGCGGGAGGGACGAGCAGTACTTC
CASRPVTSGRDEQYF
>TRBJ2-2|TRBV12-3/TRBV12-4|.|.
TGTGCCAGTACATTCTTGCAGGAGCTGTTTTTT
CASTFLQELFF
>TRBJ2-1|TRBV5-4|.|.
TGTGCCAGCAGCTTATGGACACTAAACAATGAGCAGTTCTTC
CASSLWTLNNEQFF
>TRBJ2-1|TRBV5-4|once|TRBD2
TGTGCCAGCAGCCCGACTAGCGGGCCAAACAATGAGCAGTTCTTC
CASSPTSGPNNEQFF
>TRBJ1-5|TRBV27|.|.
TGTGCCAGCAGTCCGCAGGGTGGCAATAAGGTCAATCAGCCCCAGCATTTT
CASSPQGGNKVNQPQHF
>TRBJ2-7|TRBV5-1|few|TRBD1
TGCGCCAGCAGCTGGGGGGACAGGGACTCCTACGAGCAGTACTTC
CASSWGDRDSYEQYF
>TRBJ1-2|TRBV2|few|.
TGTGCCAGCAGTGAAGTCTCACAGAACTATGGCTACACCTTC
CASSEVSQNYGYTF
>TRBJ1-2|TRBV6-5|once|TRBD1
TGTGCCAGCAACCCGATCCAGACAGGGAATGGCTACACCTTC
CASNPIQTGNGYTF
>TRBJ1-6|TRBV28|.|TRBD1
TGTGCCAGCAGGGCAGGGGGCTGGAATTCACCCCTCCACTTT
CASRAGGWNSPLHF
>TRBJ2-5|TRBV11-2|.|.
TGTGCCAGCAGCCCAGACGACAGGTCCCAAGAGACCCAGTACTTC
CASSPDDRSQETQYF
>TRBJ1-6|TRBV7-9|once|.
TGTGCCAGCAGCTTCGTTCAGGGAAATTCACCCCTCCACTTT
CASSFVQGNSPLHF
>TRBJ2-7|TRBV28|.|TRBD1
TGTGCCAGCAGTCGAACAGGGGGCGCATCCTACGAGCAGTACTTC
CASSRTGGASYEQYF
>TRBJ2-1|TRBV28|.|.
TGTGCCAGCAGTTCCGGGGCGCGGGGTTACAATGAGCAGTTCTTC
CASSSGARGYNEQFF
>TRBJ2-2|TRBV6-1|once|TRBD2
TGTGCCAGCAGTGAAGCCCGACTAGCGGGAGGGCAAGGCACCGGGGAGCTGTTTTTT
CASSEARLAGGQGTGELFF
>TRBJ1-4|TRBV5-6|once|TRBD1
TGTGCCAGCAGCAGAACCGGGACAGGCCATGAAAAACTGTTTTTT
CASSRTGTGHEKLFF
>TRBJ2-7|TRBV3-1/TRBV3-2|.|TRBD2
TGTGCCAGCAGCCAAGGCGTATCCACACAGGGAAGGACTAGCATGAGCGGTTCCTACGAGCAGTACTTC
CASSQGVSTQGRTSMSGSYEQYF
>TRBJ2-7|TRBV9|.|TRBD2
TGTGCCAGCAGCCCCGAAACTAGCGGGAGGAGAAGCTCCTACGAGCAGTACTTC
CASSPETSGRRSSYEQYF
>TRBJ1-1|TRBV6-5|.|.
TGTGCCAGCAGTTACTCGCGAGGTAACACTGAAGCTTTCTTT
CASSYSRGNTEAFF
>TRBJ1-2|TRBV5-1|.|TRBD1
TGCGCCAGCAGCTTGGCCGCGGGACAGGGCTATGGCTACACCTTC
CASSLAAGQGYGYTF
>TRBJ2-1|TRBV7-9|.|.
TGTGCCAGCAGCCCCCGCCAAGCTCACTCCTACAATGAGCAGTTCTTC
CASSPRQAHSYNEQFF
>TRBJ1-5|TRBV27|.|.
TGTGCCAGCAGTCCGCTCGGGGTCAACAATCAGCCCCAGCATTTT
CASSPLGVNNQPQHF
>TRBJ1-5|TRBV2|few|.
TGTGCCAGCAGTGAAGGAGGGGGGGGCAATCAGCCCCAGCATTTT
CASSEGGGGNQPQHF
>TRBJ2-2|TRBV27|.|TRBD2
TGTGCCAGCAGTTTTGGAAGCGGGAGTGCGAACACCGGGGAGCTGTTTTTT
CASSFGSGSANTGELFF
>TRBJ2-6|TRBV7-3|.|TRBD1
TGTGCCAGCAGCCCGGGGACAGGGGGCCGCTCTGGGGCCAACGTCCTGACTTTC
CASSPGTGGRSGANVLTF
>TRBJ2-7|TRBV12-3/TRBV12-4|.|.
TGTGCCAGCAGTTTAATGAGCGGCGAGCAGTACTTC
CASSLMSGEQYF
>TRBJ1-1|TRBV19|.|.
TGTGCCAGTAATTCGGGGGAGGGGACTGAAGCTTTCTTT
CASNSGEGTEAFF
>TRBJ2-4|TRBV4-1|.|TRBD2
TGCGCCAGCAGCCAAGGACTAGCGGGAGAGGAAAACATTCAGTACTTC
CASSQGLAGEENIQYF
>TRBJ2-7|TRBV7-2|.|.
TGTGCCAGCAGCTCGACTGGGTTCCTGAACTTC
CASSSTGFLNF
>TRBJ2-3|TRBV11-3|.|.
TGTGCCAGCAGCTACGGTTTACCCACAGATACGCAGTATTTT
CASSYGLPTDTQYF
>TRBJ2-1|TRBV24-1|.|TRBD1
TGTGCCACCTCCTGGACAGGGCTGGAGGAGCAGTTCTTC
CATSWTGLEEQFF
>TRBJ2-3|TRBV9|.|TRBD2
TGTGCCAGCAGCGTACGGCTAGCGGGAGAGGGCACAGATACGCAGTATTTT
CASSVRLAGEGTDTQYF
>TRBJ2-1|TRBV19|.|.
TGTGCCAGTAGTGAGCGGAGCTCCTACAATGAGCAGTTCTTC
CASSERSSYNEQFF
>TRBJ1-1|TRBV21-1|.|.
TGTGCCAGCAGCAAAGAAGTAACGGGACAGGGGAGAATGAACACTGAAGCTTTCTTT
CASSKEVTGQGRMNTEAFF
>TRBJ1-3|TRBV3-1/TRBV3-2|.|TRBD1
TGTGCCAGCAGCCAGCCGGGGACAGATGGAAACACCATATATTTT
CASSQPGTDGNTIYF
>TRBJ1-5|TRBV18|.|.
TGTGCCAGCTCACCGGGCGCTAGCAATCAGCCCCAGCATTTT
CASSPGASNQPQHF
>TRBJ2-2|TRBV18|.|.
TGTGCCAGCTCACCTTTAACTACAGGGACCGGGGAGCTGTTTTTT
CASSPLTTGTGELFF
>TRBJ1-4|TRBV7-9|.|.
TGTGCCAGCAGCGGTCAGGCTAATGAAAAACTGTTTTTT
CASSGQANEKLFF
>TRBJ1-5|TRBV19|.|TRBD1
TGTGCCAGTAGTATGGGGACAGGGGAACAGCCCCAGCATTTT
CASSMGTGEQPQHF
>TRBJ1-2|TRBV2|.|.
TGTGCCTCCCGGGGGGGGCTTAACTATGGCTACACCTTC
CASRGGLNYGYTF
>TRBJ2-3|TRBV9|.|TRBD2
TGTGCCAGCAGCCCCCAGCGGGAGGTATTGGATACGCAGTATTTT
CASSPQREVLDTQYF
>TRBJ1-1|TRBV5-1|.|TRBD1
TGCGCCAGCAGCTTGGCGGGACAGCGGAACACTGAAGCTTTCTTT
CASSLAGQRNTEAFF
>TRBJ2-7|TRBV6-6|.|TRBD1
TGTGCCAGCGGGCCCGGACAGGGCCCCTACGAGCAGTACTTC
CASGPGQGPYEQYF
>TRBJ1-4|TRBV28|.|TRBD1
TGTGCCAGCAGTCCAGGGGGCTTGTATGAAAAACTGTTTTTT
CASSPGGLYEKLFF
>TRBJ1-5|TRBV19|.|.
TGTGCCAGTGCCAGGAGGAACAGGGATGGTCAGCCCCAGCATTTT
CASARRNRDGQPQHF
>TRBJ1-6|TRBV2|.|TRBD1
TGTGCCGGGAGGACAGGGGGTGAGTTGTCACCCCTCCACTTT
CAGRTGGELSPLHF
>TRBJ2-7|TRBV11-3|.|.
TGTGCCAGCAGCTTTCGCCCCGGGTCGGGCGAGCAGTACTTC
CASSFRPGSGEQYF
>TRBJ1-2|TRBV11-3|.|TRBD1
TGTGCCAGCAGCTTAGGAGGGGGGACAGGGGCCTATGGCTACACCTTC
CASSLGGGTGAYGYTF
>TRBJ2-2|TRBV4-2|.|TRBD1
TGTGCCAGCAGCCAATTCCCCCCCACAGGGGGCGCTGGCACCGGGGAGCTGTTTTTT
CASSQFPPTGGAGTGELFF
>TRBJ1-3|TRBV5-1|.|.
TGCGCCAGCAGTGTGGGGGGTGCCCTCTCTGGAAACACCATATATTTT
CASSVGGALSGNTIYF
>TRBJ2-1|TRBV20-1|.|TRBD2
TGCAGTGCTAGTAAGCGGGAGGGGGGTTTGGATGAGCAGTTCTTC
CSASKREGGLDEQFF
>TRBJ1-5|TRBV19|.|TRBD1
TGTGCCAGTACCTCCACTTCGGGACAGGGCAGAGGTCAGCCCCAGCATTTT
CASTSTSGQGRGQPQHF